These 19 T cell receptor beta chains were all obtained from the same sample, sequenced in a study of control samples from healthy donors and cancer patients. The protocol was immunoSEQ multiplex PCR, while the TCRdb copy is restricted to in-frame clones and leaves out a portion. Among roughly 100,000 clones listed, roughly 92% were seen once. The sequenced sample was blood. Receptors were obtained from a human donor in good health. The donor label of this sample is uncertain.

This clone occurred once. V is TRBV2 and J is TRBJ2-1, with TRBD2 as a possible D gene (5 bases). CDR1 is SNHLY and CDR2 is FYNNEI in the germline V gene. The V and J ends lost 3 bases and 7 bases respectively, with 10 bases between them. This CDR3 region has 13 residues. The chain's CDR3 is CASSDDYQNEQFF. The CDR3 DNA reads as TGTGCCAGCAGTGACGACTACCAGAATGAGCAGTTCTTC.

DNA for the CDR3: TGTGCCAGTAGTATAGATAGGGGCACCGGGGAGCTGTTTTTT. Translating it yields CASSIDRGTGELFF. The rearrangement uses TRBV19 and TRBJ2-2; maybe TRBD1 (5 bases). V lost 0 bases to trimming and J lost 4 bases, with 6 bases between them. CDR3 length: 14 residues. CDR1 is LNHDA, CDR2 SQIVND, per germline (reference sequence).

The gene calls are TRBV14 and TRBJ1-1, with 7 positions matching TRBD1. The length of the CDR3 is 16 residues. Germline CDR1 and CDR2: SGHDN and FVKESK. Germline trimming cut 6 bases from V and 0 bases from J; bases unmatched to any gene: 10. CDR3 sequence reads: CASSKRTGLMNTEAFF. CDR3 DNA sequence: TGTGCCAGCAGTAAAAGGACAGGCCTCATGAACACTGAAGCTTTCTTT.

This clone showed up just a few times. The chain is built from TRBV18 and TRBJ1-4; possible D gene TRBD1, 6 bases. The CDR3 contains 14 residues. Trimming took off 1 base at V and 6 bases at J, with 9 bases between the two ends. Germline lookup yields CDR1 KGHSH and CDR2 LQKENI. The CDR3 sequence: CASSPRRGHEKLFF. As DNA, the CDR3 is TGTGCCAGCTCACCACGGCGGGGGCATGAAAAACTGTTTTTT.

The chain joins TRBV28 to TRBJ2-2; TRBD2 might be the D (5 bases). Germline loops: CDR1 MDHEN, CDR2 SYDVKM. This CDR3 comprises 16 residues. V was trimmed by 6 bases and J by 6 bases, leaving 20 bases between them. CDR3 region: CASRTTGNGVSGELFF. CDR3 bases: TGTGCCAGCAGGACGACCGGGAATGGAGTCTCCGGGGAGCTGTTTTTT.

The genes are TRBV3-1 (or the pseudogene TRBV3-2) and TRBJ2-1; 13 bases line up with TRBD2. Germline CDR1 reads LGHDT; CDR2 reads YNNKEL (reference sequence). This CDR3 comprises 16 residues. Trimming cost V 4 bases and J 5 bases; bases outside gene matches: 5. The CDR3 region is CASSLIGLAGDNEQFF. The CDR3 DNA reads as TGTGCCAGCAGCCTTATCGGACTAGCGGGGGACAATGAGCAGTTCTTC.

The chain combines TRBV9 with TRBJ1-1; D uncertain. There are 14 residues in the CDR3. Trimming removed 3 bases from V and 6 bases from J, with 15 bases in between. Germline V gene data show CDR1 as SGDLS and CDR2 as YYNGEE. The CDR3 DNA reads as TGTGCCAGCAGCGGACCGCCTTCGGTAGCTGAAGCTTTCTTT. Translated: CASSGPPSVAEAFF.

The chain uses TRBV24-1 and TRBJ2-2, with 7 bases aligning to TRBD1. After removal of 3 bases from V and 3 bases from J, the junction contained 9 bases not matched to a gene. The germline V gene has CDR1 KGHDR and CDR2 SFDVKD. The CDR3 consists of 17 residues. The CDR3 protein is CATSDRTRDSHTGELFF. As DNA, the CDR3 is TGTGCCACCAGTGATCGGACCCGGGACAGCCACACCGGGGAGCTGTTTTTT.

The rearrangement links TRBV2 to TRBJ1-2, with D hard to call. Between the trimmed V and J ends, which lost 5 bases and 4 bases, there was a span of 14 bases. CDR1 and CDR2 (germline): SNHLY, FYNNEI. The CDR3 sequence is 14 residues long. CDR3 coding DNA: TGTGCCAGCAGTCTAATGGAGGGTAGCTATGGCTACACCTTC. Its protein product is CASSLMEGSYGYTF.

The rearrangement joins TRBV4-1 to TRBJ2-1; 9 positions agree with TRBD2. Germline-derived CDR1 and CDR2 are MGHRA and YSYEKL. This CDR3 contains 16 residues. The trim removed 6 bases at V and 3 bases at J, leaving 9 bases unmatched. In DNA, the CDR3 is TGCGCCAGCAGTCCCTCCTTAGCGGGGGTCTACAATGAGCAGTTCTTC. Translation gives CASSPSLAGVYNEQFF.

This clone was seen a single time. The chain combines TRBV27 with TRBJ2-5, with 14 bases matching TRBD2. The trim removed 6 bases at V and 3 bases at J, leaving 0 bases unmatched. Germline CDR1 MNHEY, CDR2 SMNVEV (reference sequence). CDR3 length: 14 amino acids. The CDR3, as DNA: TGTGCCAGCAGGGGACTAGCGGGGGAAGAGACCCAGTACTTC. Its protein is CASRGLAGEETQYF.

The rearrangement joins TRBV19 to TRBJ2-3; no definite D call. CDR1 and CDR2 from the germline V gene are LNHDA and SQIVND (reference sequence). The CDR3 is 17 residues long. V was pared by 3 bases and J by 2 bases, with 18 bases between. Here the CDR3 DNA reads TGTGCCAGTAGTATCTCCCCCAGGTCTATAACCACAGATACGCAGTATTTT. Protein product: CASSISPRSITTDTQYF.

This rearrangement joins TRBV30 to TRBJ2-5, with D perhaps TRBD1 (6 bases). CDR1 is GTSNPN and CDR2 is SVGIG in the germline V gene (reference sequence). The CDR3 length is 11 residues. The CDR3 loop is CANRVWETQYF. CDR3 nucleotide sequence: TGTGCAAACAGGGTATGGGAGACCCAGTACTTC.

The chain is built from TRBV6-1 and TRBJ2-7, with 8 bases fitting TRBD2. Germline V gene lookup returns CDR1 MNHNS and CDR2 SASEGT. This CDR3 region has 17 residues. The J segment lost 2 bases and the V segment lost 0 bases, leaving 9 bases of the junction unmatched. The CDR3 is CASSEAAGGVTTYEQYF. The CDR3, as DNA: TGTGCCAGCAGTGAAGCGGCGGGGGGAGTTACCACCTACGAGCAGTACTTC.

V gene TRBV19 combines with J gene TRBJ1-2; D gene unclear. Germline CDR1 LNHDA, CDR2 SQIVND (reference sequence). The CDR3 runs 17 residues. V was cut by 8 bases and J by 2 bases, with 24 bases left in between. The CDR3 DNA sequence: TGTGCCAGTGGCCGGGGAGGGAGGACTATCAAGAACTATGGCTACACCTTC. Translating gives CASGRGGRTIKNYGYTF.

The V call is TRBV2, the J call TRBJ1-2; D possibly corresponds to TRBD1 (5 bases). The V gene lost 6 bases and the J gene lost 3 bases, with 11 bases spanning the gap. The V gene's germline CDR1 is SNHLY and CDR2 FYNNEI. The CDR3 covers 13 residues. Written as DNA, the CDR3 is TGTGCCAGCAGGGACACAGGATACTATGGCTACACCTTC. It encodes CASRDTGYYGYTF. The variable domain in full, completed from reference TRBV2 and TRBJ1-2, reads EPEVTQTPSHQVTQMGQEVILRCVPISNHLYFYWYRQILGQKVEFLVSFYNNEISEKSEIFDDQFSVERPDGSNFTLKIRSTKLEDSAMYFCASRDTGYYGYTFGSGTRLTVV.

The CDR3, as DNA: TGTGCCAGCAGTTACTCGGGACAGGGGTCTGGAAACACCATATATTTT. Its protein is CASSYSGQGSGNTIYF. This chain joins TRBV6-5 and TRBJ1-3; 10 bases fit TRBD1. V lost 0 bases to trimming and J lost 1 base; unmatched junction nucleotides: 0. This CDR3 has 16 amino acids. Germline V gene sequence: CDR1 MNHEY, CDR2 SVGAGI.

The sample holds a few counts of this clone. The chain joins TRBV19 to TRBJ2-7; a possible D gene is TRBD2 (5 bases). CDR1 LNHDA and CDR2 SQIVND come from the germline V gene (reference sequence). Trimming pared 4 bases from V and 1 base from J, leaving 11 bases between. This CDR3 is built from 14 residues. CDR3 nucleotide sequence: TGTGCCAGTAGTACCCAGAGGGATTCCTACGAGCAGTACTTC. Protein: CASSTQRDSYEQYF.

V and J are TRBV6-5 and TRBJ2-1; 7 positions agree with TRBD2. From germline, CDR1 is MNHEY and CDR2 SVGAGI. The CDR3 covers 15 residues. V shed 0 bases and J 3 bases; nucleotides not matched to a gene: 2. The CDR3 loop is CASSYSTSFYNEQFF. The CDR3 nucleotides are TGTGCCAGCAGTTACTCGACTAGCTTCTACAATGAGCAGTTCTTC.